The present TCR beta chain was sequenced within a study of radiotherapy plus CTLA-4 blockade in lung cancer. The wider study: Around 20% of enrolled patients responded objectively, and approximately 30% had disease control.

CDR3 length: 15 amino acids. Germline V gives CDR1 MNHEY, CDR2 SVGAGI. V lost 0 bases, J lost 4 bases, and 3 bases stayed unmatched. Clones were read by immunoSEQ multiplex PCR, and TCRdb kept only the in-frame ones, dropping some. The sample consists of roughly 50,000 clones, approximately 84% of them appearing once. The study treated chemo-refractory metastatic non-small-cell lung cancer patients with focal radiation plus ipilimumab CTLA-4 blockade. This clone is deemed medium-sized. Its antigen is not identified. Study-level results: Clones derived from tumor TCRs expanded in blood after radiotherapy plus ipilimumab.

The source is a human donor with non-small cell lung cancer whose response to radiotherapy plus ipilimumab could not be evaluated. This specimen was peripheral blood, taken from a patient treated with radiotherapy plus ipilimumab. V and J are TRBV6-5 and TRBJ1-1, with 9 bases matching TRBD1. The CDR3 loop reads CASSYSGTGFTEAFF. The CDR3 DNA is TGTGCCAGCAGTTACTCCGGGACAGGGTTCACTGAAGCTTTCTTT.